The 29 T cell receptor beta chains below come from one sample, sequenced in a study of chemoradiotherapy in HPV16-positive cancers. TCRdb's copy holds only in-frame clones and misses some; the assay was immunoSEQ multiplex PCR. Here the sample spans around 30,000 clones, approximately 88% being singletons. The sequenced sample was blood, obtained from a patient who underwent chemoradiotherapy. These receptors were taken from a human donor with HPV-associated anogenital cancer.

This chain joins TRBV6-4 and TRBJ1-3, with D perhaps matching TRBD1 (6 bases). Germline CDR1 is MRHNA and CDR2 is SNTAGT. The CDR3 is 16 residues long. The V gene lost 3 bases and the J gene lost 3 bases, with 15 bases spanning the gap. The CDR3 loop reads CASSDFRGFIGNTIYF. CDR3 nucleotides: TGTGCCAGCAGTGATTTCAGGGGCTTTATTGGAAACACCATATATTTT.

This chain joins TRBV7-3 and TRBJ1-6; D perhaps matches TRBD1 (6 bases). The germline CDR1 and CDR2 sequences are SGHTA and FQGTGA. The V gene lost 5 bases and the J gene lost 1 base, with 9 bases spanning the gap. CDR3 length: 15 amino acids. CDR3 in DNA: TGTGCCAGCAGCCCCCAGGGGTCCTATAATTCACCCCTCCACTTT. Its protein product is CASSPQGSYNSPLHF. Full variable domain (rest looked up from reference TRBV7-3 and TRBJ1-6): GAGVSQTPSNKVTEKGKYVELRCDPISGHTALYWYRQSLGQGPEFLIYFQGTGAADDSGLPNDRFFAVRPEGSVSTLKIQRTERGDSAVYLCASSPQGSYNSPLHFGNGTRLTVT.

In its sample, this clone was seen a few times. The CDR3 DNA follows: TGTGCCAGTAGTCTCGCCGGGACAGGGGGCGGCCAGTATTTT. Translating gives CASSLAGTGGGQYF. V usage is TRBV19 and J usage is TRBJ1-5; 12 bases agree with TRBD1. The J call may be incorrect, as the DNA end agrees better with TRBJ2-3. The germline CDR1 and CDR2 sequences are LNHDA and SQIVND (reference sequence). This CDR3 contains 14 residues.

This chain uses TRBV9 with TRBJ1-4; the D gene is possibly TRBD1 (5 bases). The CDR3 covers 17 residues. Trimming took off 4 bases at V and 0 bases at J, with 16 bases between the two ends. The V gene's germline CDR1 is SGDLS and CDR2 YYNGEE. The CDR3 DNA follows: TGTGCCAGCAGCCCCTCTGGGGCGGGAGCAACTAATGAAAAACTGTTTTTT. This encodes CASSPSGAGATNEKLFF. Together with reference TRBV9 and TRBJ1-4, the CDR3 gives the full variable domain: DSGVTQTPKHLITATGQRVTLRCSPRSGDLSVYWYQQSLDQGLQFLIQYYNGEERAKGNILERFSAQQFPDLHSELNLSSLELGDSALYFCASSPSGAGATNEKLFFGSGTQLSVL.

This chain links TRBV2 with TRBJ2-5, with TRBD2 matching 10 bases. This CDR3 contains 16 residues. The V gene end was trimmed by 6 bases and the J gene end by 2 bases; junction bases not matched to a gene: 9. The germline V gene encodes CDR1 SNHLY and CDR2 FYNNEI. The CDR3 DNA follows: TGTGCCAGCAGCGACTCACTAGCGGGGAATCAAGAGACCCAGTACTTC. Its protein is CASSDSLAGNQETQYF.

V usage is TRBV6-1 and J usage is TRBJ1-4, with D uncertain. V lost 6 bases and J lost 5, with 10 bases in between. This CDR3 comprises 13 residues. Germline CDR1 MNHNS, CDR2 SASEGT. CDR3: CASRPAGNEKLFF. Here the CDR3 DNA reads TGTGCCAGCAGACCCGCGGGGAATGAAAAACTGTTTTTT.

The J gene is TRBJ1-1, the V gene TRBV6-6, with D tentatively TRBD1 (5 bases). The CDR3 totals 14 residues. Germline CDR1 and CDR2: MNHNY and SVGAGI (reference sequence). V was shortened by 4 bases and J by 0 bases, with 9 bases between the two germline ends. The CDR3 DNA reads TGTGCCAGCAGTTGGGACCTTATGAACACTGAAGCTTTCTTT. Protein sequence: CASSWDLMNTEAFF.

This clone appeared once. This chain links TRBV4-1 with TRBJ2-7; 7 bases align to TRBD2. The V segment lost 6 bases and the J segment 1 base; nucleotides outside the gene matches: 6. This CDR3 contains 14 residues. The germline V gene has CDR1 MGHRA and CDR2 YSYEKL. The CDR3 protein is CASSLAGGSYEQYF. In DNA form, the CDR3 reads TGCGCCAGCAGTCTCGCCGGGGGGTCCTACGAGCAGTACTTC.

The chain uses TRBV15 and TRBJ1-3, with 7 bases that match TRBD1. The CDR3 length is 20 residues. Germline V gene sequence: CDR1 LNHNV, CDR2 YYDKDF (reference sequence). After removal of 5 bases from V and 0 bases from J, the junction contained 19 bases not matched to a gene. The CDR3 is CATSGGETGFKLNSGNTIYF. In DNA form, the CDR3 reads TGTGCCACCAGCGGGGGAGAGACAGGGTTCAAGTTAAACTCTGGAAACACCATATATTTT. The full variable domain, completed using reference TRBV15 and TRBJ1-3, is DAMVIQNPRYQVTQFGKPVTLSCSQTLNHNVMYWYQQKSSQAPKLLFHYYDKDFNNEADTPDNFQSRRPNTSFCFLDIRSPGLGDTAMYLCATSGGETGFKLNSGNTIYFGEGSWLTVV.

The CDR3 region is CASSQGTGNQPQHF. In DNA, the CDR3 is TGTGCCAGCAGCCAAGGGACAGGGAATCAGCCCCAGCATTTT. V usage is TRBV7-9 and J usage is TRBJ1-5; TRBD1 aligns across 9 bases. V was pared by 5 bases and J by 4 bases, with 3 bases of the junction left unmatched. Germline CDR1 reads SEHNR; CDR2 reads FQNEAQ (reference sequence). CDR3 length equals 14 residues.

V usage is TRBV7-9 and J usage is TRBJ1-1, with TRBD1 identical over 8 bases. The V gene's germline CDR1 is SEHNR and CDR2 FQNEAQ (reference sequence). The V segment lost 5 bases and the J segment 1 base; nucleotides outside the gene matches: 9. This CDR3 has 16 residues. CDR3 in DNA: TGTGCCAGCAGCCCCTACCTCGGACAGGGGAACACTGAAGCTTTCTTT. Translating it yields CASSPYLGQGNTEAFF.

This clone was counted once. The chain is built from TRBV7-9 and TRBJ1-2; D might be TRBD1 (5 bases). The V end was cut by 4 bases, the J end by 2 bases, with 14 bases between. The V gene's germline CDR1 is SEHNR and CDR2 FQNEAQ (reference sequence). The CDR3 totals 15 residues. CDR3 region: CASSSAGTPNYGYTF. CDR3 nucleotides: TGTGCCAGCAGCTCCGCTGGGACCCCCAACTATGGCTACACCTTC.

This chain links TRBV5-1 with TRBJ1-2; unclear D gene. Trimming took 0 bases from V and 6 from J, leaving 9 bases between them. Germline-derived CDR1 and CDR2 are SGHRS and YFSETQ. The CDR3 is made up of 13 amino acids. In DNA form, the CDR3 reads TGCGCCAGCAGCTTGGCCGGGTCGGATGGCTACACCTTC. Translation: CASSLAGSDGYTF. The full variable domain, in which reference TRBV5-1 and TRBJ1-2 provide the parts outside the CDR3, is KAGVTQTPRYLIKTRGQQVTLSCSPISGHRSVSWYQQTPGQGLQFLFEYFSETQRNKGNFPGRFSGRQFSNSRSEMNVSTLELGDSALYLCASSLAGSDGYTFGSGTRLTVV.

The chain couples TRBV9 to TRBJ1-2; D remains unclear. There are 13 residues in the CDR3. Germline-derived CDR1 and CDR2 are SGDLS and YYNGEE. The V end lost 3 bases, the J end lost 5 bases, and 11 bases lay between the germline ends. The CDR3 DNA reads TGTGCCAGCAGCGGCAACGAAGAGTATGGCTACACCTTC. The encoded protein is CASSGNEEYGYTF.

The chain uses TRBV18 and TRBJ1-5; D gene uncertain. There are 13 residues in the CDR3. The V gene's germline CDR1 is KGHSH and CDR2 LQKENI. Between the trimmed V and J ends, which lost 3 bases and 8 bases, there was a span of 11 bases. CDR3 bases: TGTGCCAGCTCACCCACCGAGCGGGAGCCCCAGCATTTT. This encodes CASSPTEREPQHF.

This clone was detected only a few times. The chain uses TRBV21-1 and TRBJ2-7; no DNA check was done on the table's D call, TRBD2. TRBV21-1 is an annotated pseudogene. The CDR3 length is 17 residues. CDR3 in amino acids: CASILRIVPSGFYEQYF. In DNA, the CDR3 is TGTGCCAGCATATTAAGGATAGTCCCTAGCGGGTTCTACGAGCAGTACTTC.

The chain combines TRBV28 with TRBJ1-2; no definite D call. The germline V and J ends were trimmed by 3 bases and 13 bases, with 18 bases remaining between them. CDR3 length: 13 amino acids. CDR1 and CDR2 from the germline V gene are MDHEN and SYDVKM. This CDR3 reads CASSLFQASSCTF. CDR3 sequence (DNA): TGTGCCAGCAGTTTGTTTCAGGCGTCTAGCTGCACCTTC.

V usage is TRBV15 and J usage is TRBJ1-5, with D uncertain. The V end was cut by 0 bases, the J end by 6 bases, with 3 bases between. The CDR3 is 12 residues long. The V gene's germline CDR1 is LNHNV and CDR2 YYDKDF (reference sequence). The chain's CDR3 is CATSRDFQPQHF. For the CDR3, the DNA is TGTGCCACCAGCAGAGATTTTCAGCCCCAGCATTTT.

The rearrangement links TRBV5-3 to TRBJ1-5, with 10 nucleotides matching TRBD1. TRBV5-3 is designated an ORF whose function remains uncertain. The V and J ends lost 4 bases and 1 base, in that order; junction bases with no gene match: 5. This CDR3 is 16 amino acids long. The CDR3 DNA follows: TGTGCCAGAAGCGTGAAGGACAGGGGGAGCAATCAGCCCCAGCATTTT. Its translation: CARSVKDRGSNQPQHF.

The chain is built from TRBV6-5 and TRBJ1-1, with 9 bases lining up with TRBD1. From germline, CDR1 is MNHEY and CDR2 SVGAGI. J gave up 3 bases and V 8 bases, and 7 bases lay outside the gene matches. CDR3 length equals 14 residues. CDR3 coding DNA: TGTGCCAGCCAAGGCTACAGGGGGCACACTGAAGCTTTCTTT. Its protein is CASQGYRGHTEAFF.

Only one count was recorded for this clone. The rearrangement links TRBV19 to TRBJ1-1; a possible D gene is TRBD1 (6 bases). The V end was cut by 7 bases, the J end by 4 bases, with 22 bases between. The CDR3 has 16 amino acids. CDR1 and CDR2 from the germline V gene are LNHDA and SQIVND (reference sequence). The chain's CDR3 is CASTALRQAGGTEAFF. In nucleotides, the CDR3 is TGTGCCAGTACCGCACTAAGACAGGCGGGAGGCACTGAAGCTTTCTTT.

The chain joins TRBV5-1 to TRBJ1-1, with D maybe TRBD1 (6 bases). Trimming left V 4 bases short and J 3 bases short, with 13 bases between. Germline V gene data show CDR1 as SGHRS and CDR2 as YFSETQ. The CDR3 covers 14 residues. The CDR3 nucleotides read TGCGCCAGCAGCGAACCCGACAGGTACACTGAAGCTTTCTTT. Its protein is CASSEPDRYTEAFF.

The chain recombines TRBV6-5 with TRBJ2-7; possible D gene TRBD1, 6 bases. This CDR3 is built from 14 residues. From germline, CDR1 is MNHEY and CDR2 SVGAGI. V lost 7 bases, J lost 2 bases, and 15 bases lay in between. The CDR3 here is CASTEDSLAYEQYF. Here the CDR3 DNA reads TGTGCCAGCACTGAGGACAGCCTCGCCTACGAGCAGTACTTC.

This chain uses TRBV5-5 with TRBJ2-2, with 7 nucleotides matching TRBD1. This CDR3 is 14 amino acids long. Germline V lookup: CDR1 SGHKS, CDR2 YYEKEE (reference sequence). Trimming at V came to 7 bases and at J to 4 bases, leaving 7 bases not matched to a gene. CDR3 sequence (DNA): TGTGCCAGCGTAAACCCAGGGGGCACCGGGGAGCTGTTTTTT. Encoded protein: CASVNPGGTGELFF.

The V call is TRBV9, the J call TRBJ1-1, with unresolved D. This CDR3 spans 16 amino acids. The ends were cut back, 0 bases at V and 0 bases at J, with 12 bases in the middle. CDR1 SGDLS and CDR2 YYNGEE come from the germline V gene. Written as DNA, the CDR3 is TGTGCCAGCAGCGTAGGGGATCAGAGTATGAACACTGAAGCTTTCTTT. It yields the protein CASSVGDQSMNTEAFF. The full variable domain, with the rest looked up from reference TRBV9 and TRBJ1-1, is DSGVTQTPKHLITATGQRVTLRCSPRSGDLSVYWYQQSLDQGLQFLIQYYNGEERAKGNILERFSAQQFPDLHSELNLSSLELGDSALYFCASSVGDQSMNTEAFFGQGTRLTVV.

The V gene is TRBV6-1, the J gene TRBJ1-1; the D is unclear. The V and J ends lost 2 bases and 3 bases respectively, with 10 bases between them. The CDR3 sequence is 14 residues long. Per germline, CDR1 MNHNS and CDR2 SASEGT. CDR3 region: CASSEKLVDTEAFF. The CDR3 region has the DNA TGTGCCAGCAGTGAAAAACTTGTAGACACTGAAGCTTTCTTT.

The chain links TRBV11-1 to TRBJ2-2; 8 bases fit TRBD1. V lost 2 bases, J lost 6 bases, and 8 bases stayed unmatched. The V gene's germline CDR1 is SGHAT and CDR2 FQDESV (reference sequence). The CDR3 totals 16 residues. The CDR3 bases are TGTGCCAGCAGCTTACCAGGGGGCGTGGGGTCCGGGGAGCTGTTTTTT. Amino acids: CASSLPGGVGSGELFF. The whole variable domain, filled in from reference TRBV11-1 and TRBJ2-2, reads EAEVAQSPRYKITEKSQAVAFWCDPISGHATLYWYRQILGQGPELLVQFQDESVVDDSQLPKDRFSAERLKGVDSTLKIQPAELGDSAMYLCASSLPGGVGSGELFFGEGSRLTVL.

On this clone: The junction departs from germline at one end; a sequencing error may be responsible. The rearrangement links TRBV6-5 to TRBJ2-1, with D possibly being TRBD1 or TRBD2 (5 bases each). From germline, CDR1 is MNHEY and CDR2 SVGAGI. CDR3 size: 13 residues. CDR3 nucleotide sequence: TGTGCCAGCAGTTCCCCTTCGGGACCGTTAAGGGTCTTC. Encoded protein: CASSSPSGPLRVF.

The rearrangement links TRBV2 to TRBJ1-4; D remains unclear. V shed 0 bases and J shed 7 bases, with 12 bases lying between them. The CDR3 is 15 amino acids. The germline CDR1 and CDR2 sequences are SNHLY and FYNNEI. The CDR3: CASSEAPSLGEKLFF. Here the CDR3 DNA reads TGTGCCAGCAGTGAAGCACCCTCTCTCGGTGAAAAACTGTTTTTT.